A single sample is the source of the 23 T cell receptor beta chains below, sequenced in a study of memory CD4+ T cells and cytomegalovirus serostatus. The sort gate was single viable CD3+CD4+CD8-CD45RO+ cells for memory CD4+ T cells. Data came from immunoSEQ multiplex PCR; TCRdb stores just in-frame clones and leaves some out. The sample comprises some 26,000 clones, 76% of which are singletons, and roughly 1.1% rests with the top ten. Sequencing was carried out using memory CD4+ T cells from blood. All receptors derive from an adult in good health and CMV-seronegative.

This chain links TRBV7-2 with TRBJ1-2, with a tentative D call TRBD1 (5 bases). Germline lookup yields CDR1 SGHTA and CDR2 FQGNSA. The ends were cut back, 6 bases at V and 8 bases at J, with 19 bases in the middle. CDR3 length equals 14 residues. The CDR3 sequence is CASRVLGEGRGYTF. CDR3 nucleotides: TGTGCCAGCAGAGTGTTGGGGGAGGGGCGGGGCTACACCTTC.

The chain uses TRBV30 and TRBJ1-2, with a possible D match to TRBD1 (5 bases). The germline V and J ends were trimmed by 0 bases and 3 bases, with 8 bases remaining between them. Germline V gene lookup returns CDR1 GTSNPN and CDR2 SVGIG (reference sequence). The CDR3 length is 13 residues. CDR3 DNA: TGTGCCTGGAGTGTCGCGGGGGACTATGGCTACACCTTC. Protein: CAWSVAGDYGYTF. The full variable domain, its missing parts supplied by reference TRBV30 and TRBJ1-2, is SQTIHQWPATLVQPVGSPLSLECTVEGTSNPNLYWYRQAAGRGLQLLFYSVGIGQISSEVPQNLSASRPQDRQFILSSKKLLLSDSGFYLCAWSVAGDYGYTFGSGTRLTVV.

V is TRBV19 and J is TRBJ2-6; the D call may be TRBD1 or TRBD2 (5 bases each). The CDR3 is made up of 17 amino acids. The V and J ends lost 5 bases and 0 bases respectively, with 14 bases between them. Germline-derived CDR1 and CDR2 are LNHDA and SQIVND (reference sequence). CDR3 residues: CASSVNGATSGANVLTF. Here the CDR3 DNA reads TGTGCCAGTAGTGTTAACGGGGCCACCTCTGGGGCCAACGTCCTGACTTTC.

The CDR3: CASSLESGPYEQYF. The CDR3 coding sequence is TGTGCCAGCAGCTTAGAGTCGGGTCCCTACGAGCAGTACTTC. The chain couples TRBV11-2 to TRBJ2-7, with unresolved D. Germline V gene lookup returns CDR1 SGHAT and CDR2 FQNNGV. CDR3 size: 14 residues. The V end lost 0 bases, the J end lost 2 bases, and 8 bases lay between the germline ends.

The chain recombines TRBV28 with TRBJ1-1, with D perhaps matching TRBD1 (5 bases). The CDR3 totals 13 residues. Trimming pared 8 bases from V and 5 bases from J, leaving 15 bases between. Germline assignment: CDR1 MDHEN and CDR2 SYDVKM. CDR3 sequence reads: CASFQGVETEAFF. CDR3 nucleotides: TGTGCCAGCTTTCAGGGAGTAGAGACTGAAGCTTTCTTT.

The CDR3 DNA follows: TGTGCCTGGAGGAGAACAGGCATCTCTGGAAACACCATATATTTT. Amino acid sequence: CAWRRTGISGNTIYF. This chain joins TRBV30 and TRBJ1-3; tentatively, D is TRBD1 (5 bases). This CDR3 region has 15 residues. Germline values: CDR1 GTSNPN, CDR2 SVGIG (reference sequence). Deletions cut 3 bases from V and 0 bases from J, with 12 bases between. The variable domain in full, completed from reference TRBV30 and TRBJ1-3, reads SQTIHQWPATLVQPVGSPLSLECTVEGTSNPNLYWYRQAAGRGLQLLFYSVGIGQISSEVPQNLSASRPQDRQFILSSKKLLLSDSGFYLCAWRRTGISGNTIYFGEGSWLTVV.

The chain uses TRBV2 and TRBJ1-1, with D unresolved. Germline V gives CDR1 SNHLY, CDR2 FYNNEI. Trimming removed 6 bases at V and 1 base at J, with 6 bases between. This CDR3 comprises 12 residues. The CDR3 DNA sequence: TGTGCCAGCAGCCTACAGAACACTGAAGCTTTCTTT. This encodes CASSLQNTEAFF.

The chain couples TRBV20-1 to TRBJ1-1, with a weak D call TRBD1 (6 bases). The CDR3 runs 11 residues. V was trimmed by 4 bases and J by 7 bases, leaving 10 bases between them. Germline V CDR1 and CDR2: DFQATT, SNEGSKA (reference sequence). The CDR3 sequence: CSATGVGEAFF. CDR3 coding DNA: TGCAGTGCTACAGGGGTTGGTGAAGCTTTCTTT.

This chain joins TRBV6-5 and TRBJ2-5; no firm D call. The J call is uncertain, as TRBJ2-7 better fits the DNA end. The CDR3 is 11 amino acids. Germline assignment: CDR1 MNHEY and CDR2 SVGAGI. CDR3 amino acids: CASSYFYEQYF. The CDR3 region has the DNA TGTGCCAGCAGTTACTTTTACGAGCAGTACTTC.

The rearrangement links TRBV5-1 to TRBJ2-7; the D gene is possibly TRBD2 (6 bases). The CDR3 extends over 16 amino acids. The ends were cut back, 3 bases at V and 4 bases at J, with 20 bases in the middle. Germline V gene lookup returns CDR1 SGHRS and CDR2 YFSETQ. The CDR3 nucleotides are TGCGCCAGCAGCTCGGACGGAGGGGCGCCCCATTACGAGCAGTACTTC. Amino acid sequence: CASSSDGGAPHYEQYF. Together with reference TRBV5-1 and TRBJ2-7, the CDR3 gives the full variable domain: KAGVTQTPRYLIKTRGQQVTLSCSPISGHRSVSWYQQTPGQGLQFLFEYFSETQRNKGNFPGRFSGRQFSNSRSEMNVSTLELGDSALYLCASSSDGGAPHYEQYFGPGTRLTVT.

This clone appeared once. The gene calls are TRBV2 and TRBJ1-3, with TRBD1 matching 9 bases. Germline trimming cut 4 bases from V and 3 bases from J; bases unmatched to any gene: 1. This CDR3 spans 14 amino acids. Germline V gene data show CDR1 as SNHLY and CDR2 as FYNNEI. DNA for the CDR3: TGTGCCAGCAGTGGACAGGGGGATGGAAACACCATATATTTT. This sequence encodes CASSGQGDGNTIYF.

J is TRBJ1-3 and V is TRBV9; D is undetermined. The germline CDR1 and CDR2 sequences are SGDLS and YYNGEE. Trimming cost V 4 bases and J 0 bases, with 5 bases left between them. The CDR3 is 13 amino acids. CDR3 sequence reads: CASSTGSGNTIYF. DNA for the CDR3: TGTGCCAGCAGCACGGGCTCTGGAAACACCATATATTTT.

V is TRBV19 and J is TRBJ1-2; no clear D gene. V gave up 4 bases and J gave up 3 bases, with 9 bases separating them. The germline V gene encodes CDR1 LNHDA and CDR2 SQIVND (reference sequence). This CDR3 region has 13 residues. In nucleotides, the CDR3 is TGTGCCAGTAGTAACGGCAGAGACTATGGCTACACCTTC. Amino acid sequence: CASSNGRDYGYTF.

The rearrangement uses TRBV19 and TRBJ2-1; either TRBD1 or TRBD2 may supply D (6 bases each). Germline assignment: CDR1 LNHDA and CDR2 SQIVND (reference sequence). Trimming removed 3 bases at V and 7 bases at J, with 19 bases between. This CDR3 has 16 amino acids. Here the CDR3 reads CASSISRGLPLNEQFF. The CDR3 DNA follows: TGTGCCAGTAGTATCTCTCGGGGGCTCCCCCTGAATGAGCAGTTCTTC. The variable domain in full, completed from reference TRBV19 and TRBJ2-1, reads DGGITQSPKYLFRKEGQNVTLSCEQNLNHDAMYWYRQDPGQGLRLIYYSQIVNDFQKGDIAEGYSVSREKKESFPLTVTSAQKNPTAFYLCASSISRGLPLNEQFFGPGTRLTVL.

This chain uses TRBV6-5 with TRBJ2-1, with a weak D call TRBD1 (6 bases). From germline, CDR1 is MNHEY and CDR2 SVGAGI. Trimming shortened V by 5 bases and J by 6 bases, and 14 bases separated the two germline ends. The CDR3 loop spans 14 amino acids. In DNA form, the CDR3 reads TGTGCCAGCAGTGGCAGGGGAAAGAGCAATGAGCAGTTCTTC. Amino acid sequence: CASSGRGKSNEQFF.

This chain uses TRBV9 with TRBJ1-3; D gene ambiguous. Per germline, CDR1 SGDLS and CDR2 YYNGEE. The germline V and J ends were trimmed by 0 bases and 0 bases, with 7 bases remaining between them. The CDR3 is 15 residues long. The CDR3 protein is CASSVDEPSGNTIYF. CDR3 bases: TGTGCCAGCAGCGTAGACGAGCCCTCTGGAAACACCATATATTTT.

The J gene is TRBJ1-5, the V gene TRBV7-3; 7 positions agree with TRBD1. CDR3 size: 13 residues. The germline V gene has CDR1 SGHTA and CDR2 FQGTGA. Trimming removed 4 bases from V and 11 bases from J; junction bases left unmatched: 8. The CDR3 sequence is CASSWTTGDSQHF. CDR3 in DNA: TGTGCCAGCAGCTGGACCACAGGGGACTCCCAGCATTTT.

The chain recombines TRBV10-3 with TRBJ2-3; D ambiguous. Germline-derived CDR1 and CDR2 are ENHRY and SYGVKD. CDR3 length: 13 residues. V lost 2 bases to trimming and J lost 1 base, with 4 bases between them. Here the CDR3 DNA reads TGTGCCATCAGTGAGCCTCGCACAGATACGCAGTATTTT. As protein: CAISEPRTDTQYF.

This clone was observed a few times. V gene TRBV27 combines with J gene TRBJ2-6; D gene uncertain. V lost 5 bases to trimming and J lost 1 base, with 9 bases between them. This CDR3 is 15 amino acids long. Germline V gene data show CDR1 as MNHEY and CDR2 as SMNVEV (reference sequence). CDR3 amino acids: CASSNINSGANVLTF. DNA of the CDR3: TGTGCCAGCAGTAACATCAATTCTGGGGCCAACGTCCTGACTTTC.

The chain is built from TRBV29-1 and TRBJ2-1; maybe TRBD2 (7 bases). The germline CDR1 and CDR2 sequences are SQVTM and ANQGSEA. Trimming took 7 bases from V and 0 from J, leaving 16 bases between them. The CDR3 is 15 residues long. CDR3: CSAQGGAPSYNEQFF. CDR3 DNA sequence: TGCAGCGCCCAAGGGGGGGCCCCCTCCTACAATGAGCAGTTCTTC.

The DNA of the CDR3 is TGTGCCAGCTCACTGGGGACTAACCCGGAGACCCAGTACTTC. It is translated as CASSLGTNPETQYF. This chain connects TRBV18 to TRBJ2-5, with TRBD2 matching 7 bases. CDR3 size: 14 residues. Germline V gene sequence: CDR1 KGHSH, CDR2 LQKENI. With V trimmed by 4 bases and J by 5 bases, 7 bases remained unmatched.

This chain uses TRBV30 with TRBJ1-5; D ambiguous. The CDR3 is 16 amino acids. The V gene lost 0 bases and the J gene lost 4 bases, with 16 bases spanning the gap. Germline lookup yields CDR1 GTSNPN and CDR2 SVGIG (reference sequence). In DNA form, the CDR3 reads TGTGCCTGGAGTGTACTTGGAGGGTTGCAGAATCAGCCCCAGCATTTT. It translates to CAWSVLGGLQNQPQHF.

The chain joins TRBV11-2 to TRBJ2-5, with D perhaps matching TRBD1 or TRBD2 (7 bases each). Trimming pared 5 bases from V and 3 bases from J, leaving 16 bases between. The CDR3 totals 15 residues. Per germline, CDR1 SGHAT and CDR2 FQNNGV. Here the CDR3 DNA reads TGTGCCAGCAGCCCCCAGGGGGGGGGCAAAGAGACCCAGTACTTC. Amino acid sequence: CASSPQGGGKETQYF.